Described below is a single T cell receptor beta chain sequence and its context. Its binding antigen is unknown. One base away there is no much larger clone; base qualities are not given. The immunoSEQ Assay, a bias-controlled multiplex PCR, was used to amplify TCRbeta CDR3 regions from genomic DNA. Concerning the study's data processing: Within the assay, amplification of reference gene primers was used to estimate how many nucleated cells each sample contained. To quantify the absolute abundance of each unique TCRbeta CDR3 rearrangement, sequence reads were collapsed and filtered. For each sample, productive Simpson clonality was calculated by taking the square root of Simpson's diversity index across productive rearrangements. Drawn from immuneACCESS, this table holds only the in-frame rearrangements with V and J called that TCRdb kept. Clones are partly lost; checked studies trace under half to an unresolved V gene and leave the rest unexplained. The V and J calls and clone size come from that table; D and trimming were worked out from the DNA. In all, the sample holds 200,000 to 250,000 clones, and around 89% of those were seen once. 2% to 3% of the sample rests with the top ten.

At one collaborating source in Seattle, patients were enrolled during active infection and were followed longitudinally through the course of disease. Each collaborating institution followed its own protocols to collect whole blood in K2EDTA tubes. Collaborator samples were shipped for TCRbeta analysis as frozen whole blood, isolated PBMCs, or DNA extracted from either sample type. These data belong to a study of blood T cell repertoires in COVID-19 (dated by TCRdb to the early 2020s). For the study in its entirety: Samples from collaborators originated in the United States, Italy and Spain and spanned both the acute and convalescent phases of COVID-19. The material from the prospective study consisted of cDNA or gDNA derived from T cells, B-cell-depleted T cells, or PBMCs. Subjects who had been exposed to COVID-19, were actively infected with it, or had recovered from it provided the deeply sampled blood TCRbeta repertoires that made up the dataset. The repertoires were released in a freely available public database intended as a resource for research on the immune response to SARS-CoV-2. The samples were drawn from two sources: the first 160 participants of the ongoing ImmuneRACE study, and 1,000 to 1,500 subjects contributed by 6 global collaborators. Nearly every sample came with metadata listing a de-identified subject ID, COVID-19 status, age in years and sex. HLA class I and class II types, where available, came from metadata supplied by the sample provider rather than from assay-based typing.

Overall study outcomes, separate from this receptor: The amount of clinical and demographic metadata varied by source and participant and was provided uncurated.

Its CDR3 holds 13 amino acids, cysteine through phenylalanine. The only DNA kept is the CDR3, 39 bases in frame from the first base. Via the germline V gene, CDR1 is SGHTA and CDR2 FQGTGA. At the junction V is shortened by 7 bases and J by 1 base, with 10 bases in between. The rearranged segments are TRBV7-3 and TRBJ1-1, and perhaps TRBD1 as D gene, on 6 matching bases. Specimen: peripheral blood. This receptor was obtained from a man younger than 40 with COVID-19, enrolled during active disease. The CDR3 has the sequence CASTKDRNTEAFF. Read as DNA, the sequence is TGTGCCAGCACCAAGGACAGGAACACTGAAGCTTTCTTT. The entire variable domain, with the stretches around the CDR3 drawn from the reference TRBV7-3 and TRBJ1-1 proteins, is GAGVSQTPSNKVTEKGKYVELRCDPISGHTALYWYRQSLGQGPEFLIYFQGTGAADDSGLPNDRFFAVRPEGSVSTLKIQRTERGDSAVYLCASTKDRNTEAFFGQGTRLTVV.